This T cell receptor beta chain was sequenced in a study of CD8+ T cells in alopecia areata. Looking at the study overall: Tofacitinib administration to treated patients was oral, at 5 to 10 mg twice daily. Severity scoring for treated patients was based on the percentage of affected scalp area. Study results and limitations: Among the top 100, expanded CD8+ clones were significantly decreased by tofacitinib, as was scalp clonality. Many expanded lesional clones persisted in scalp and blood during tofacitinib.

TCR sequencing used cDNA made by reverse transcription of extracted RNA. Assay: immunoSEQ multiplex PCR; the TCRdb copy retains only in-frame clones and omits some. The table has around 200,000 clones, roughly 62% seen once; the top ten hold 10% to 15%. The treatment denotes: oral pan-JAK inhibitor, 5-10 mg twice daily. The germline V gene has CDR1 LGHNT and CDR2 FRNRAP. With 6 bases clipped from V and 4 bases from J, the junction kept 19 bases outside the gene matches. The CDR3 is 19 amino acids. With regard to this clone: What it binds is not known.

The chain carries TRBV12-5 and TRBJ2-3; 10 bases map to TRBD2. Sequencing used CD8+ T cells sorted from blood, obtained at week 24, from a patient treated with tofacitinib. This TCR was sampled from a human donor with alopecia areata. CDR3 protein: CASGTTRVKRGGSPDTQYF. DNA of the CDR3: TGTGCTAGTGGAACGACTAGGGTAAAGCGGGGGGGCTCCCCAGATACGCAGTATTTT.